The rows below give T cell receptor beta chains drawn from one sample of a study of T cell changes during pregnancy in multiple sclerosis. The assay was immunoSEQ multiplex PCR, and TCRdb's table has in-frame clones only and misses some. This repertoire shows 50,000 to 60,000 clones, more than 85% found once; its top ten account for around 3.3%. The source material was peripheral blood, sampled after pregnancy. These receptors all come from a female donor in good health, enrolled as a control in a pregnancy study. CDR3s include the opening cysteine and the closing phenylalanine or tryptophan. The D gene is left open where the match is weak. Size tells how often a clone was seen (once, few, many) or the class of an expanded clone, and some rows leave it out.

size,J,V,D,length,DNA,CDR3
once,TRBJ2-2,TRBV4-3,NA,15,TGCGCCAGCAGCCAAGAGGGGGCAAACGCCGGGGAGCTGTTTTTT,CASSQEGANAGELFF
NA,TRBJ2-3,TRBV28,NA,17,TGTGCCAGCAGCACCCTTGGGGCCGCGAAACGGACAGATACGCAGTATTTT,CASSTLGAAKRTDTQYF
NA,TRBJ1-6,TRBV10-1,TRBD1,17,TGCGCCAGCAGTCAGGATCGACAGGGCCTCTATAATTCACCCCTCCACTTT,CASSQDRQGLYNSPLHF
NA,TRBJ2-1,TRBV7-2,NA,15,TGTGCCAGCAGCTTAGTAAGCTCCTCCTACAATGAGCAGTTCTTC,CASSLVSSSYNEQFF
NA,TRBJ1-2,TRBV7-3,TRBD1,15,TGTGCCAGCAGCTCGCCGGGACAGGGGGACCATGGCTACACCTTC,CASSSPGQGDHGYTF
NA,TRBJ1-5,TRBV2,TRBD1,19,TGTGCCAGCAGTGAAGGAAAGGTTACGGGGACAGGGCTTAATCAGCCCCAGCATTTT,CASSEGKVTGTGLNQPQHF
NA,TRBJ2-1,TRBV6-4,TRBD2,15,TGTGCCAGCAGAAGACTAGCGGGAGTCTACAATGAGCAGTTCTTC,CASRRLAGVYNEQFF
NA,TRBJ2-2,TRBV5-1,NA,13,TGCGCCAGCAGCCCGAGGAACACCGGGGAGCTGTTTTTT,CASSPRNTGELFF
NA,TRBJ1-4,TRBV7-6,TRBD1,15,TGTGCCAGCAGCTTAGAGACAGGGACTAATGAAAAACTGTTTTTT,CASSLETGTNEKLFF
NA,TRBJ1-1,TRBV18,NA,13,TGTGCCAGCTCACAGCAGGGGAACACTGAAGCTTTCTTT,CASSQQGNTEAFF
NA,TRBJ1-1,TRBV7-9,NA,14,TGTGCCAGCACCTGGGGGAGGGGAGAGACTGAAGCTTTCTTT,CASTWGRGETEAFF
NA,TRBJ1-5,TRBV29-1,NA,14,TGCAGCGTTGGGTCTCGTGCCGGGAATCAGCCCCAGCATTTT,CSVGSRAGNQPQHF
once,TRBJ1-5,TRBV7-9,NA,13,TGTGCCAGCAGCTTAAAAGGGGATCAGCCCCAGCATTTT,CASSLKGDQPQHF
NA,TRBJ1-1,TRBV19,TRBD1,13,TGTGCCAGTAGTCCCTCAGGGGGGACTGAAGCTTTCTTT,CASSPSGGTEAFF
NA,TRBJ2-1,TRBV28,TRBD2,16,TGTGCCAGCAGTTTCCTTAGCGGGAGAACCTACAATGAGCAGTTCTTC,CASSFLSGRTYNEQFF
once,TRBJ2-3,TRBV2,TRBD2,17,TGTGCCAGCAGACGAGGTAGCGGGGGGGCCGGGACAGATACGCAGTATTTT,CASRRGSGGAGTDTQYF
NA,TRBJ2-7,TRBV6-5,NA,14,TGTGCCAGCAGAGTGGACAGTGATGCCTTGGAGCAGTACTTC,CASRVDSDALEQYF
NA,TRBJ1-3,TRBV7-2,NA,17,TGTGCCAGCAGCTCCCCGACGGGGGGTGGTTCTGGAAACACCATATATTTT,CASSSPTGGGSGNTIYF
NA,TRBJ1-1,TRBV18,NA,12,TGTGCCAGCTCACGGGTTGAGGGTAAAGCTTTCTTT,CASSRVEGKAFF
NA,TRBJ1-2,TRBV29-1,TRBD1,13,TGCAGCGTTGAAGGGGCAGGGGGCAGTGGCTACACCTTC,CSVEGAGGSGYTF
NA,TRBJ2-3,TRBV21-1,NA,12,TGTGCCAGCACCTGGGGGGCAGATACGCAGTATTTT,CASTWGADTQYF